This entry is about one T cell receptor beta chain. These data come from a study of T cells after yellow fever vaccination. The germline V gene has CDR1 LGHDT and CDR2 YNNKEL (reference sequence). V dropped 4 bases and J dropped 9; count of bases not matched to a gene: 7. This CDR3 region has 15 residues. TCRdb analysed the 5' RACE reads with MiXCR anew, one entry per CDR3 protein. The sample shows 250,000 to 400,000 distinct CDR3 sequences, about 4% of them seen only once. This specimen consisted of PBMCs, obtained 5 days after the yellow fever booster vaccination. This sequence joins TRBV3-1 and TRBJ2-1, with TRBD2 matching over 12 bases. The sequence was collected from a man between 18 and 29 years old who received the YFV17D yellow fever vaccine. CDR3 bases: TGTGCCAGCAGCCCCAGCCTAGCGGGGGGGCCTGAGCAGTTCTTC. As protein: CASSPSLAGGPEQFF.